Here is one T cell receptor (beta chain) with its context. It lacks a known antigen. No base quality values were provided; no much bigger clone lies one nucleotide off. This entry is derived from a study of shared clonotypes between healthy human individuals (TCRdb year 2020). About the investigation overall: Two women and a few men aged 18 to 49 years were included in the cohort. For each donor, three plates each were used for CD4 naive and CD4 memory, two plates were used for CD8 naive, and one plate was used for CD8 memory. The study deeply sequenced blood TCR repertoires of about 5 healthy adults to estimate repertoire size and the extent of clonotype sharing between individuals. To increase sequencing depth and limit assay-specific biases, different laboratories used diverse techniques to prepare libraries and sequence TCR repertoires. Between about 0.9 and 8.9 billion PBMCs per donor were obtained by leukapheresis.

TCR CDR3 regions were amplified from genomic DNA by multiplex PCR using the deep immunoSEQ assay. Genomic DNA extracted from each cell subset was distributed evenly over all wells of several immunoSEQ 96-well plates, and each plate served as one replicate. Each replicate PCR for sorted subsets received around 0.2 ug genomic DNA, equal to tens of thousands of T cell genomes. Purified libraries were quantified with a Qubit 3.0 fluorometer, sized on a Bioanalyzer 2100, and re-quantified with the KAPA Library Quantification kit. A separate single-read 150-cycle Illumina NextSeq 550 flow cell was used to sequence each immunoSEQ 96-well plate. The original methods were these. The immunoSEQ output contained only junctional sequences without quality scores, so filtering could not match that applied to full-length reads. To assign V/J genes and CDR3, sequences were annotated against IMGT germline references using PyIR, a Python wrapper for IgBLAST v1.9. Reads were filtered out if the reads had weak V/J assignments (E-value above 1e-6), no CDR3, stop codons, out-of-frame junctions, or ambiguous translated residues. V3J clonotypes were defined as sequences sharing the same inferred V gene, J gene, and CDR3 amino acid sequence. Percentage overlap between repertoires was calculated by dividing the number of shared unique clonotypes by the size of the smaller repertoire. Repertoire richness was assessed with RTK rarefaction, the Chao1 estimator, and Recon v2.1 estimates of unobserved clonotypes. Generation probabilities for all TCRbeta clonotypes obtained by the gDNA method from a handful of donors were computed using OLGA. Here the immuneACCESS table is served through TCRdb, limited to in-frame sequences with V and J called. Missing clones are a known gap in these copies; in checked studies unresolved V genes cover under half, and the rest lacks a known reason. The V and J calls and clone size come from that table; D and trimming were worked out from the DNA. The sample includes about 2.1 million clones, with approximately 92% observed a single time. The ten most abundant clones make up more than 1.5% of the sample.

For the CD8 naive samples, CD45RO-negative cells were positively selected for CCR7, yielding a CD45RA+CCR7+ population from which TemRA cells were excluded. The donors were healthy, HIV-negative adults with no recently reported acute infections or vaccinations. Every donor was a Caucasian adult living in Nashville, Tennessee, USA. Blood was obtained by leukapheresis, after which PBMCs were separated by Ficoll-Histopaque density gradient centrifugation and cryopreserved in liquid nitrogen vapor phase. Analytical flow cytometry was used to check the purity and quantity of every magnetically sorted T cell population. Genomic DNA was isolated from every sorted fraction and measured by UV absorbance on a Nanodrop 2000c. Beyond this particular receptor, the publication reports: Compared with non-shared clonotypes, the clonotypes found in all four sorted-subset donors had higher generation probabilities. Pairwise subsampling indicated that sequencing depth was expected to affect the degree of clonotype sharing among donors. Sampling was restricted to blood, and TCR repertoires in tissues likely differ from the TCR repertoires found in blood. Even with the large sequencing depth, rarefaction of the sorted-subset datasets indicated that sequencing was incomplete. The small number of donors limited the genetic and exposure-history diversity represented. Estimated clonotype richness was generally larger for naive than for memory subsets. Across four donors, approximately 5% of naive CD4, over 3% of naive CD8, around 2.1% of memory CD4, and approximately 0.4% of memory CD8 clonotypes were shared.

Specimen: naive CD8+ T cells from PBMCs. This specimen's cell subset or site label, interpreted: CD45RA+CCR7+. The TCR sequence derives from a man between 18 and 29 years old in good health. Some clones in this sample may be carry-over from other donors' samples.

The CDR3: CATSREGENTGELFF. The DNA sequence reads TGTGCCACCAGCAGAGAGGGTGAGAACACCGGGGAGCTGTTTTTT. This sequence uses TRBV15 and TRBJ2-2; no D gene call is confident. The CDR3 covers 15 residues, taking in both the cysteine and the phenylalanine. The read is trimmed to its CDR3 DNA, 45 bases read in frame from base 1. A distance of 6 bases separates the germline ends of V and J, which lose 0 bases and 1 base respectively. Via the germline V gene (reference sequence), CDR1 is LNHNV and CDR2 YYDKDF.